Listed below are T cell receptor beta chains from one sample, sequenced in a study of beta chain features in type 1 diabetes. Clones were read by immunoSEQ multiplex PCR, and TCRdb kept only the in-frame ones, dropping some. The sample holds about 360,000 clones, over 9.5% seen once. Sequencing was done on a sample of naive CD4+ T cells from blood. The receptors stem from a young man in good health. The CDR3 runs from the conserved cysteine through the conserved F or W. D genes are given only for firm matches. The size field is filled for only some rows; it gives once, few, many or a size class.

TRBV6-1	TRBD1	few	TRBJ2-7	TGTGCCAGCAGTGAAGGCTGGACAGGGGCGGCCTACGAGCAGTACTTC	CASSEGWTGAAYEQYF
TRBV7-8	.	few	TRBJ2-3	TGTGCCAGCAGCTCCCACACAGATACGCAGTATTTT	CASSSHTDTQYF
TRBV4-2	TRBD2	few	TRBJ2-5	TGTGCCAGCAGCCTAACGCCCAGCGGGGTGTGGGAGACCCAGTACTTC	CASSLTPSGVWETQYF
TRBV29-1	TRBD2	.	TRBJ2-3	TGCAGCATTGTAGGCGGGAGGATAGATACGCAGTATTTT	CSIVGGRIDTQYF
TRBV5-4	.	few	TRBJ2-5	TGTGCCAGCAGCTTGAGGACAGCTCAAGAGACCCAGTACTTC	CASSLRTAQETQYF
TRBV9	.	.	TRBJ2-5	TGTGCCAGCAGCGCCGACCCCCATGACAGACAAGAGACCCAGTACTTC	CASSADPHDRQETQYF
TRBV19	TRBD1	few	TRBJ2-7	TGTGCCAGTAGTTCACCGGGACAGAGCTACGAGCAGTACTTC	CASSSPGQSYEQYF
TRBV7-3	TRBD1	few	TRBJ2-2	TGTGCCAGCAGCTCGGGGACAGGGGGAACCACCGGGGAGCTGTTTTTT	CASSSGTGGTTGELFF
TRBV19	.	few	TRBJ1-1	TGTGCCAGCAAAAGGACTACGAGGCTTAACACTGAAGCTTTCTTT	CASKRTTRLNTEAFF
TRBV2	TRBD2	few	TRBJ2-1	TGTGCCAGCAGTGGGGGGAACAGCGGGAGACAGTACAATGAGCAGTTCTTC	CASSGGNSGRQYNEQFF
TRBV30	.	.	TRBJ1-2	TGTGCCTGGAGTGGTTCCCCAGGGTTTGGCGGCTACACCTTC	CAWSGSPGFGGYTF